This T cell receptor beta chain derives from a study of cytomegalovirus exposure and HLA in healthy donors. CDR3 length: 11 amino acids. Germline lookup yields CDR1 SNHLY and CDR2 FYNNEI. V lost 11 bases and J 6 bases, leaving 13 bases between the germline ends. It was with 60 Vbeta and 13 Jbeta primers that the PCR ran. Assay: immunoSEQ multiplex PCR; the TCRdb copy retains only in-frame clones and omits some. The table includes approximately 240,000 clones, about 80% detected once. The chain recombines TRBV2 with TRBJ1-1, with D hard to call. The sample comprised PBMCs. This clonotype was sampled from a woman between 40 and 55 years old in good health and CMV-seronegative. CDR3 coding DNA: TGTGCCTGCGGCTGGGGAGCTGAAGCTTTCTTT. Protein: CACGWGAEAFF. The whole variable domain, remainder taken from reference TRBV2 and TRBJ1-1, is EPEVTQTPSHQVTQMGQEVILRCVPISNHLYFYWYRQILGQKVEFLVSFYNNEISEKSEIFDDQFSVERPDGSNFTLKIRSTKLEDSAMYFCACGWGAEAFFGQGTRLTVV.